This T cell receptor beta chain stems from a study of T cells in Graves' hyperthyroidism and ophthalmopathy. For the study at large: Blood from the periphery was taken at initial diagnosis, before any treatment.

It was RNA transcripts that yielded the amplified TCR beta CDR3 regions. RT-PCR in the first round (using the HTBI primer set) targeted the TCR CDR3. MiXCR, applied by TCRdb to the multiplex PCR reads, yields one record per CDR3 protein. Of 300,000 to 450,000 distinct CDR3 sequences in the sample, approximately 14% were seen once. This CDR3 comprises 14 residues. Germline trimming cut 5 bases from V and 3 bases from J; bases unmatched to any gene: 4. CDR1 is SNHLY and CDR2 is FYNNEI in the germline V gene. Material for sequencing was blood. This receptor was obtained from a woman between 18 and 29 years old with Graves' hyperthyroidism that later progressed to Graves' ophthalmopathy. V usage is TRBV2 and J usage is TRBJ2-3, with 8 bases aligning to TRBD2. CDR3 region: CASSQSGRTDTQYF. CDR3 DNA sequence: TGTGCCAGCAGTCAGAGCGGGAGAACAGATACGCAGTATTTT. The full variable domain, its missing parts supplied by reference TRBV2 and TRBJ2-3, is EPEVTQTPSHQVTQMGQEVILRCVPISNHLYFYWYRQILGQKVEFLVSFYNNEISEKSEIFDDQFSVERPDGSNFTLKIRSTKLEDSAMYFCASSQSGRTDTQYFGPGTRLTVL.